This section outlines one TCR beta chain sequence together with its context. This receptor's antigen is unknown. No base quality values were provided; no much bigger clone lies one nucleotide off. The time point label, read with the paper, signifies: cycle 1 day 1 (C1D1), immediately before nivolumab initiation. All trial patients had relapsed after autologous stem cell transplantation, with cohorts A, B and C differing in prior brentuximab vedotin exposure. A Miltenyi CD8+ T cell isolation kit was used for magnetic negative selection to purify CD8+ T cells from thawed PBMCs. The trial cohort was composed of 56 patients with relapsed/refractory classical Hodgkin lymphoma, for whom complete response, partial response or progressive disease was recorded as best overall response. Single-agent nivolumab was administered to trial patients in the multi-cohort phase II CheckMate 205 trial. An independent review committee assessed best overall response using the 2007 International Working Group response criteria. Trial PBMCs were obtained immediately prior to nivolumab initiation (C1D1) and on therapy at cycle 2 day 1 and cycle 4 day 1. Peripheral blood was collected in 8 mL Vacutainer Cell Preparation Tubes, from which PBMCs were isolated by centrifugation and then cryopreserved. Purified CD4+ and CD8+ fractions were prepared only for cases in which an additional PBMC sample was available. Magnetically labelled cells were depleted on LS columns in a quadroMACS separator, and the flow-through was collected as the purified fraction.

For CDR1 and CDR2, the germline V gene lists SNHLY and FYNNEI. There are 13 amino acids in the CDR3, from cysteine to phenylalanine inclusive. Of all the DNA, just the CDR3 is kept, 39 bases in frame from base 1. V gives up 9 bases and J gives up 8 bases, and the segment between their germline ends measures 19 bases. The sample belongs to a study of PD-1 blockade in classical Hodgkin lymphoma (dated by TCRdb to about 2020). In the study overall: Nivolumab dosing was 3 mg/kg intravenously every 2 weeks, continuing until either disease progression or unacceptable toxicity. The study used CyTOF and TCR beta sequencing to define a peripheral blood immune signature of response to PD-1 blockade in classical Hodgkin lymphoma.

Genomic DNA was extracted with the Qiagen DNeasy kit from unsorted PBMCs and from negatively selected CD4+ and CD8+ fractions. TCR beta CDR3 regions were amplified by immunoSEQ multiplex PCR using primers annealing to V and J segments. A synthetic immune receptor repertoire was used to minimize amplification bias, and any residual bias was removed computationally once sequencing was done. In the original analysis: Custom Python scripts were used to quantify repertoire diversity as the Shannon entropy index. Unsorted, CD4+ and CD8+ repertoires were examined separately, except in combined analyses, for which CD4+ and CD8+ sequences were merged in silico. Clonal expansion was defined as a frequency increase of at least 2-fold after treatment compared with C1D1, and clones undetected at baseline were assigned a pseudocount of 0.5. Clones with 0 or 1 copy at C1D1 were classified as singleton clones, and clones with 2 or more copies were classified as non-singleton clones. Clones expanded in unsorted samples were labelled as CD4+, CD8+ or unknown by matching protein sequences in sorted samples from the same patient. Wilcoxon tests on paired samples were used to test changes in diversity from C1D1 to C4D1. In its TCRdb copy, this immuneACCESS table keeps in-frame sequences only and misses some clones. Where compared with another copy, unresolved V genes explain less than half of these, and the others have no known cause. For V, J and clone size, that table is used; D and trimming come from the DNA. Recorded for this sample are roughly 28,000 clones; around 88% of them occurred a single time. Together, the top ten hold less than 7.5% of the sample.

Results the study describes overall, beyond this receptor: Baseline TCR diversity was reported to be lower in newly diagnosed patients than in healthy donors, and even lower in relapsed/refractory patients. Trial patients with a complete response had baseline diversity similar to that of newly diagnosed patients, while partial responders and progressors had significantly lower diversity. Diversity was lower in patients who began nivolumab less than 1 year after ASCT, so these patients were left out of later analyses to avoid confounding by immune reconstitution. A significant rise by C4D1 was seen in CD4+ but not CD8+ TCR diversity (p=0.0027 vs p=0.16), with the rise being most apparent in complete responders (p=0.02). The study covered only a single clinical trial cohort, and the causes of the repertoire differences, possibly disease activity or prior therapy, were still not defined.

This sample comprised CD8+ T cells from blood, obtained at baseline. The sequence was collected from a human donor with classical Hodgkin lymphoma. The rearrangement joined TRBV2 to TRBJ1-2, with no reliable assignment of the D segment. The bases are TGTGCCAGTCCGGGGAGGGCAAACGGAGGCTACACCTTC. Its translation reads: CASPGRANGGYTF.